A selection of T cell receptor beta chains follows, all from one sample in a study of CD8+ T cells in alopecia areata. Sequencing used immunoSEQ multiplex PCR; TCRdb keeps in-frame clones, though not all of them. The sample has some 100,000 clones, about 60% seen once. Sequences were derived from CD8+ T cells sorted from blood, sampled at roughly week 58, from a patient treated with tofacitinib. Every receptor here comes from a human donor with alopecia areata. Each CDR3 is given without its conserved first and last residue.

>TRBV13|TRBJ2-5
ASSAGTGAETQY
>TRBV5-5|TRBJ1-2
ASSLWENYGYT
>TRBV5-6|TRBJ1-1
ASSWPTGGTEAF
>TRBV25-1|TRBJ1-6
ASSGGTESLNSPLH
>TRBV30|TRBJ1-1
AWSAGGGTEAF
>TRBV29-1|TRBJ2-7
SVGHTVGGRAEQY
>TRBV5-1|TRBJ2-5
ASSKGQIQETQY
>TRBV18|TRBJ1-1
ASSEVSGTEAF
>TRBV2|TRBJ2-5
ASTKGAGKETQY
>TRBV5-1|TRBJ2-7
ASGRGDEQY
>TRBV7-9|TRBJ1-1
ASSQGHSLKRENTEAF
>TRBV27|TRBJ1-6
ASSLFRGGYSPLH